These T cell receptor beta chains were read from a single sample in a study of cytomegalovirus exposure and HLA in healthy donors. Clones were read by immunoSEQ multiplex PCR, and TCRdb kept only the in-frame ones, dropping some. Found here are over 150,000 clones, around 65% of them singletons; the top ten hold about 2.9%. Material for sequencing was PBMCs. The origin of the receptors is a woman in her forties in good health and CMV-seropositive. Each CDR3 is given with its conserved first and last residue. The D gene is left open where the match is weak. Size is omitted from some rows. Given values are once, few, many or a class for expanded clones.

clone_size	v_call	cdr3_length	j_call	d_call	cdr3_nt	cdr3_aa
NA	TRBV4-1	14	TRBJ2-7	NA	TGCGCCAGCAGCCCGGGACTAAGGGGGAACTTGCAGTACTTC	CASSPGLRGNLQYF
few	TRBV18	15	TRBJ2-7	TRBD1	TGTGCCAGCTCACCCGGGACAGGGGGGGCTTACGAGCAGTACTTC	CASSPGTGGAYEQYF
NA	TRBV6-5	15	TRBJ2-1	TRBD2	TGTGCCAGCAGTTACCGGGACTACAAATACAATGAGCAGTTCTTC	CASSYRDYKYNEQFF
NA	TRBV7-2	16	TRBJ1-1	NA	TGTGCCAGCAGCTTTTCAGGGTATTGGAAGAACACTGAAGCTTTCTTT	CASSFSGYWKNTEAFF
few	TRBV6-5	14	TRBJ1-5	NA	TGTGCCAGCAGAATTCGGACGGGAAATCAGCCCCAGCATTTT	CASRIRTGNQPQHF
NA	TRBV18	14	TRBJ2-7	NA	TGTGCCAGCTCACCACCGGGAGCGGTTTACGAGCAGTACTTC	CASSPPGAVYEQYF
NA	TRBV10-3	14	TRBJ1-2	NA	TGTGCCATCAGTGACCCCGGCAGGGGTTATGGCTACACCTTC	CAISDPGRGYGYTF
NA	TRBV9	19	TRBJ2-2	TRBD2	TGTGCCAGCAGCGTAGACAGGAGCGAGCGGGGGGGCCTGGTCGGGGAGCTGTTTTTT	CASSVDRSERGGLVGELFF
once	TRBV11-1	14	TRBJ2-7	NA	TGTGCCAGCAGCTTAGGATGGGGGGACTACGAGCAGTACTTC	CASSLGWGDYEQYF
NA	TRBV21-1	15	TRBJ1-6	NA	TGTGCCAGCAGCAAAGCGCGGCCGGTTCTTTGGCCCCTCCACTTT	CASSKARPVLWPLHF
NA	TRBV6-5	15	TRBJ2-7	TRBD1	TGTGCCAGCAGTCGCCAGGGGGCGAAGGTGCTCGAGCAGTACTTC	CASSRQGAKVLEQYF
few	TRBV28	17	TRBJ2-5	TRBD2	TGTGCCAGCAGTTTCCCTTCTAGCGGGGGGGGTTGGGAGACCCAGTACTTC	CASSFPSSGGGWETQYF
few	TRBV4-1	17	TRBJ2-1	TRBD2	TGCGCCAGCAGCCAAGCTGGAGGGACTAGCGGTCGCAATGAGCAGTTCTTC	CASSQAGGTSGRNEQFF
NA	TRBV6-5	14	TRBJ2-3	NA	TGTGCCAGCAGTTACCAGGGTCTTCGGGATACGCAGTATTTT	CASSYQGLRDTQYF
NA	TRBV18	15	TRBJ2-1	NA	TGTGCCAGCTCACCATCCTCCGCCAGCTCGGGTGAGCAGTTCTTC	CASSPSSASSGEQFF
few	TRBV7-6	15	TRBJ2-1	TRBD2	TGTGCCAGCGGAATAGCCGGGAGGGAGGGCAATGAGCAGTTCTTC	CASGIAGREGNEQFF
NA	TRBV10-3	15	TRBJ2-7	NA	TGTGCCATCAGTGCCGGTTCACAGAAGTCCTACGAGCAGTACTTC	CAISAGSQKSYEQYF
few	TRBV15	16	TRBJ2-1	TRBD2	TGTGCCACCAGCAGAGGGGGACGGGAGGGCCGGTATGAGCAGTTCTTC	CATSRGGREGRYEQFF
once	TRBV29-1	12	TRBJ1-1	NA	TGCAGCGTAGAACGGGGGGACACTGAAGCTTTCTTT	CSVERGDTEAFF
few	TRBV19	13	TRBJ1-1	TRBD1	TGTGCCAGCCAGGGGGCGTTGAACACTGAAGCTTTCTTT	CASQGALNTEAFF
NA	TRBV19	13	TRBJ1-5	NA	TGTGCCAGTAGTATAGAAGTAGCTCAGCCCCAGCATTTT	CASSIEVAQPQHF
NA	TRBV28	12	TRBJ1-1	NA	TGTGCCAGCAATACTCGGGTTCAAAAAGCTTTCTTT	CASNTRVQKAFF
NA	TRBV14	15	TRBJ1-1	NA	TGTGCCAGCAGCCACTCCACAGGGCCGAACACTGAAGCTTTCTTT	CASSHSTGPNTEAFF
NA	TRBV4-3	13	TRBJ2-3	NA	TGCGCCAGCAGCCAAGATCCGGGAGATACGCAGTATTTT	CASSQDPGDTQYF
NA	TRBV6-5	14	TRBJ1-1	TRBD1	TGTGCCAGCAAAATCGGACAGGGAAGGACTGAAGCTTTCTTT	CASKIGQGRTEAFF
NA	TRBV18	16	TRBJ1-1	NA	TGTGCCAGCTCACAAATTGGACCCGGGGTGAACACTGAAGCTTTCTTT	CASSQIGPGVNTEAFF
NA	TRBV5-1	14	TRBJ2-2	TRBD2	TGCGCCAGCACTCTTTGGGAGCGGGGCGGGGAGCTGTTTTTT	CASTLWERGGELFF
NA	TRBV27	15	TRBJ1-2	NA	TGTGCCAGCACCAAATCAGGGAACGCTAACTATGGCTACACCTTC	CASTKSGNANYGYTF
few	TRBV6-1	16	TRBJ1-4	NA	TGTGCCAGCAGTGGAGGGGGGGAACCAACTAATGAAAAACTGTTTTTT	CASSGGGEPTNEKLFF
NA	TRBV19	18	TRBJ1-3	TRBD1	TGTGCCAGTAGTACCGCCGGGACAGGCTTTTACTCTGGAAACACCATATATTTT	CASSTAGTGFYSGNTIYF
NA	TRBV27	16	TRBJ2-3	NA	TGTGCCAGCAACAAAGGAGGCGGGTTACGCACAGATACGCAGTATTTT	CASNKGGGLRTDTQYF
once	TRBV19	16	TRBJ2-6	NA	TGTGCCAGTAGTAGTCCAGTTTACTCTGGGGCCAACGTCCTGACTTTC	CASSSPVYSGANVLTF
NA	TRBV7-9	16	TRBJ2-1	TRBD1	TGTGCCAGCAGCTGGAGGGGACAGGGTTCTTACAATGAGCAGTTCTTC	CASSWRGQGSYNEQFF
NA	TRBV11-3	16	TRBJ2-1	NA	TGTGCCAGCAGCTTAGGACTAGCCGGGGGGCTCAATGAGCAGTTCTTC	CASSLGLAGGLNEQFF
NA	TRBV5-1	15	TRBJ2-3	TRBD2	TGCGCCAGCAGCCCCCTGGCGGGGGGACCAGATACGCAGTATTTT	CASSPLAGGPDTQYF
NA	TRBV28	15	TRBJ2-3	TRBD2	TGTGCCAGCAGTTGGAGCGGGAGCATGACAGATACGCAGTATTTT	CASSWSGSMTDTQYF
NA	TRBV18	16	TRBJ2-1	TRBD1	TGTGCCAGCTCACCACCCGGGACAGGGGGCCTCGGTGAGCAGTTCTTC	CASSPPGTGGLGEQFF
NA	TRBV6-6	15	TRBJ1-2	TRBD1	TGTGCCAGCAGTTACTCGAGGGGACAGGCCTATGGCTACACCTTC	CASSYSRGQAYGYTF
NA	TRBV9	15	TRBJ2-5	NA	TGTGCCAGCAGCCGCACGGGGGGCGTCGGGGAGACCCAGTACTTC	CASSRTGGVGETQYF
NA	TRBV27	15	TRBJ2-5	TRBD2	TGTGCCAGCAGTTTATTTCCGGGAGGTTCCGAGACCCAGTACTTC	CASSLFPGGSETQYF
NA	TRBV7-9	13	TRBJ1-1	NA	TGTGCCAGCAGCTTACAGGTGAGCACTGAAGCTTTCTTT	CASSLQVSTEAFF
NA	TRBV10-3	16	TRBJ1-1	NA	TGTGCCATCAGTGAGTCGATGGGACTGCAGAACACTGAAGCTTTCTTT	CAISESMGLQNTEAFF
NA	TRBV19	15	TRBJ2-4	NA	TGTGCCAGTAGTCGTGACAGGCAAGGCAAAAACATTCAGTACTTC	CASSRDRQGKNIQYF
NA	TRBV28	17	TRBJ1-5	TRBD1	TGTGCCAGCAGTTTCCCCGGGACAGGGGGCCAAAATCAGCCCCAGCATTTT	CASSFPGTGGQNQPQHF
NA	TRBV5-1	14	TRBJ1-6	TRBD1	TGCGCCAGCAGCCCTCGACAGGGGCAATCACCCCTCCACTTT	CASSPRQGQSPLHF
NA	TRBV11-2	15	TRBJ1-4	NA	TGTGCCAGCAGCTTCGACACCTCGGGGGATGGAAAACTGTTTTTT	CASSFDTSGDGKLFF
NA	TRBV9	13	TRBJ2-3	NA	TGTGCCAGCAGCCGTTTCTTGTCAGATACGCAGTATTTT	CASSRFLSDTQYF
once	TRBV6-5	15	TRBJ2-5	TRBD2	TGTGCCAGCAGTTACCCGGGACTAGCGGGCGCAACCCAGTACTTC	CASSYPGLAGATQYF
NA	TRBV10-3	12	TRBJ1-2	NA	TGTGCCATCAGCGCAGGCCAGTTCAACTACACCTTC	CAISAGQFNYTF
NA	TRBV2	12	TRBJ1-1	NA	TGTGCCAGCAGTGAACAGGGAACTGAAGCTTTCTTT	CASSEQGTEAFF
NA	TRBV18	13	TRBJ2-5	NA	TGTGCCAGCTCACCACTACTCCAAGAGACCCAGTACTTC	CASSPLLQETQYF
NA	TRBV19	15	TRBJ1-5	TRBD1	TGTGCCAGTAGGTCCGGGACAGTTAGCAATCAGCCCCAGCATTTT	CASRSGTVSNQPQHF
NA	TRBV13	14	TRBJ2-7	TRBD1	TGTGCCAGCAGCCTCCGGGACAGTTGGGCCGAGCAGTACTTC	CASSLRDSWAEQYF
NA	TRBV7-2	15	TRBJ2-7	TRBD2	TGTGCCAGCAGCTTTACTAGCGGGGGGGGGTACGAGCAGTACTTC	CASSFTSGGGYEQYF
NA	TRBV27	16	TRBJ1-2	NA	TGTGCCAGCAGTCCCTGGGTTGCCGACAGCAACTATGGCTACACCTTC	CASSPWVADSNYGYTF
NA	TRBV14	17	TRBJ1-1	TRBD1	TGTGCCAGCAGCCAACTCAGACAGGGCCCCTGGAACACTGAAGCTTTCTTT	CASSQLRQGPWNTEAFF
NA	TRBV5-4	16	TRBJ1-5	TRBD1	TGTGCCAGCAGTCCGGCCCCGGGACAGGGGGCACAGCCCCAGCATTTT	CASSPAPGQGAQPQHF
once	TRBV19	13	TRBJ1-5	NA	TGTGCCAGTAGTATATTACGGGATCAGCCCCAGCATTTT	CASSILRDQPQHF
NA	TRBV6-5	12	TRBJ1-5	NA	TGTGCCAGCAGTGTGACCGGGCAGCCCCAGCATTTT	CASSVTGQPQHF
few	TRBV7-2	17	TRBJ2-1	TRBD2	TGTGCCAGCAGCTTAGTCCAGGCGGGAGGGCCGGGGAGTGAGCAGTTCTTC	CASSLVQAGGPGSEQFF